The source of this TCR beta chain is a study of blood T cells in healthy people across ages. Trimming removed 6 bases at V and 4 bases at J, with 19 bases between. Per germline, CDR1 SGDLS and CDR2 YYNGEE. The CDR3 is 15 amino acids. It was with a sample-barcoded 5' primer and a J-beta primer mix that a second PCR of about 6 to 12 cycles was run. In TCRdb, the 5' RACE reads were re-called with MiXCR into one record per CDR3 protein. The table records about 1.5 million distinct CDR3 sequences, roughly two fifths of them present only once. The receptor comes from a woman aged 18-29 years in good health. The sequenced material came from blood. This chain connects TRBV9 to TRBJ1-2; no definite D call. The CDR3 spells CASNVVGSLIYGYTF. In DNA form, the CDR3 reads TGTGCCAGCAACGTTGTAGGCAGCCTAATCTATGGCTACACCTTC.